This T cell receptor (beta chain) was retrieved from a study of shared clonotypes between healthy human individuals. General observations from the study: Between several donors, naive CD4 clonotypes were shared at a level of approximately 5%.

About this clone: What it binds is not known.

The table came from immunoSEQ multiplex PCR; TCRdb's copy has only in-frame clones and leaves some out. The table records over 2 million clones, around 90% of them present only once. V gave up 8 bases and J gave up 3 bases; unmatched junction bases: 0. The CDR3 spans 12 residues. Germline CDR1 MGHDK, CDR2 SYGVNS. The J gene is TRBJ2-7, the V gene TRBV25-1; 11 bases are a match to TRBD1. This clonotype originated in a man between 18 and 35 years old in good health. Some clones in this sample may be carry-over from other donors' samples. The sequenced sample consisted of naive CD4+ T cells from PBMCs. Subset in this sample: CD45RA+ positively selected. The chain's CDR3 is CASGTGGYEQYF. CDR3 bases: TGTGCCAGCGGGACAGGGGGCTACGAGCAGTACTTC.